The 31 T cell receptor beta chains reported below all come from one sample, sequenced in a study of cytomegalovirus exposure and HLA in healthy donors. The study ran its PCR with 60 Vbeta and 13 Jbeta primers. Libraries were prepared by immunoSEQ multiplex PCR; TCRdb keeps only in-frame clonotypes and omits some of them. Here the sample spans roughly 150,000 clones, around 79% being singletons. Sequenced sample: PBMCs. These receptors originate from a female donor in good health and CMV-seronegative.

The gene calls are TRBV6-4 and TRBJ2-3; D not certain. The CDR3 length is 13 residues. V gave up 0 bases and J gave up 5 bases, with 6 bases separating them. Germline V CDR1 and CDR2: MRHNA, SNTAGT. The CDR3 loop reads CASSDSIEDTQYF. The CDR3 bases are TGTGCCAGCAGTGACTCGATAGAAGATACGCAGTATTTT.

Details on this clone: This sample includes further DNA sequences coding for the same CDR3. The chain links TRBV6-5 to TRBJ1-1; D is perhaps TRBD1 (5 bases). Germline assignment: CDR1 MNHEY and CDR2 SVGAGI. The CDR3 length is 14 residues. V lost 2 bases to trimming and J lost 1 base, with 8 bases between them. CDR3 DNA: TGTGCCAGCAGTTACCTCGGACAGAACACTGAAGCTTTCTTT. Translated: CASSYLGQNTEAFF.

The rearrangement joins TRBV4-1 to TRBJ1-2; D is uncertain. Deletions cut 0 bases from V and 5 bases from J, with 10 bases between. The CDR3 consists of 14 residues. Per the germline V gene, CDR1 is MGHRA and CDR2 is YSYEKL. CDR3 nucleotides: TGCGCCAGCAGCCAAGATCCCGCGGTTTATGGCTACACCTTC. It is translated as CASSQDPAVYGYTF.

This clone was counted only a few times. The rearrangement uses TRBV29-1 and TRBJ2-5; TRBD2 might be the D (6 bases). Trimming cost V 0 bases and J 5 bases, with 13 bases left between them. The CDR3 spans 14 residues. Germline assignment: CDR1 SQVTM and CDR2 ANQGSEA. The DNA for the CDR3 is TGCAGCGTTGAAGATGGGAGGCCCAGGGAGACCCAGTACTTC. It is translated as CSVEDGRPRETQYF.

The genes are TRBV7-9 and TRBJ2-1; 10 positions agree with TRBD2. CDR3 length: 13 residues. V lost 5 bases, J lost 10 bases, and 5 bases stayed unmatched. Germline V CDR1 and CDR2: SEHNR, FQNEAQ (reference sequence). Here the CDR3 reads CASSRRTSGEQFF. The CDR3 DNA sequence: TGTGCCAGCAGCCGCCGGACTAGCGGCGAGCAGTTCTTC.

This clone has more than one count but fewer than ten. This sequence joins TRBV9 and TRBJ1-4, with D perhaps matching TRBD1 (6 bases). This CDR3 has 12 residues. Germline V gives CDR1 SGDLS, CDR2 YYNGEE. V lost 4 bases to trimming and J lost 6 bases, with 7 bases between them. CDR3 nucleotides: TGTGCCAGCAGCCACAGGGATGAAAAACTGTTTTTT. This sequence encodes CASSHRDEKLFF.

The chain uses TRBV30 and TRBJ2-6; maybe TRBD2 (7 bases). Trimming stripped 3 bases from V and 1 base from J, with 16 bases between. Germline CDR1 is GTSNPN and CDR2 is SVGIG (reference sequence). The CDR3 sequence is 17 residues long. The CDR3 region has the DNA TGTGCCTGGAGCGCGTACGGGGGGCCTTCTGGGGCCAACGTCCTGACTTTC. Encoded protein: CAWSAYGGPSGANVLTF.

The chain uses TRBV6-5 and TRBJ1-1; 10 nucleotides match TRBD1. CDR3 length: 15 amino acids. V dropped 1 base and J dropped 1; count of bases not matched to a gene: 0. Germline CDR1 reads MNHEY; CDR2 reads SVGAGI. In nucleotides, the CDR3 is TGTGCCAGCAGTTACTGGACAGGGGGGAACACTGAAGCTTTCTTT. It translates to CASSYWTGGNTEAFF.

The V call is TRBV14, the J call TRBJ1-3; possible D gene TRBD1, 6 bases. The ends were cut back, 3 bases at V and 0 bases at J, with 9 bases in the middle. CDR1 is SGHDN, CDR2 FVKESK, per germline. The CDR3 totals 15 residues. Here the CDR3 reads CASSHDRSSGNTIYF. CDR3 DNA sequence: TGTGCCAGCAGCCACGACAGGAGCTCTGGAAACACCATATATTTT.

The V and J genes are TRBV28 and TRBJ2-1, with 8 positions matching TRBD2. CDR3 length: 17 amino acids. With V trimmed by 5 bases and J by 4 bases, 13 bases remained unmatched. Germline V lookup: CDR1 MDHEN, CDR2 SYDVKM. In nucleotides, the CDR3 is TGTGCCAGCAGTCTGGGCGGTGGAGCGGGAGTGTACAATGAGCAGTTCTTC. Residues: CASSLGGGAGVYNEQFF.

V and J are TRBV6-1 and TRBJ2-7, with D maybe TRBD1 (5 bases). CDR3 size: 14 residues. With 2 bases removed from V and 5 bases from J, the gap between germline ends came to 13 bases. Per the germline V gene, CDR1 is MNHNS and CDR2 is SASEGT. CDR3 bases: TGTGCCAGCAGTGAACGGGTGGGGCCCCACGAGCAGTACTTC. This gives the protein CASSERVGPHEQYF.

The chain links TRBV6-5 to TRBJ2-5, with D uncertain. Trimming shortened V by 6 bases and J by 5 bases, and 13 bases separated the two germline ends. The CDR3 has 13 amino acids. Per the germline V gene, CDR1 is MNHEY and CDR2 is SVGAGI. The CDR3: CASSRRVEETQYF. CDR3 nucleotide sequence: TGTGCCAGCAGCCGTCGGGTGGAGGAGACCCAGTACTTC.

The CDR3 loop reads CASGGTGRGETQYF. CDR3 bases: TGTGCCAGCGGGGGGACAGGGAGAGGGGAGACCCAGTACTTC. The V gene is TRBV10-3, the J gene TRBJ2-5, with a tentative D call TRBD1 (9 bases). The ends were cut back, 10 bases at V and 5 bases at J, with 20 bases in the middle. CDR3 size: 14 residues. Germline CDR1 reads ENHRY; CDR2 reads SYGVKD.

V and J are TRBV5-1 and TRBJ2-5, with TRBD1 identical over 9 bases. TRBJ2-7 matches the DNA end more closely, so the J call is doubtful. The CDR3 is 15 amino acids. The germline CDR1 and CDR2 sequences are SGHRS and YFSETQ. The CDR3 sequence: CASSGRTGDSYEQYF. Here the CDR3 DNA reads TGCGCCAGCAGCGGCCGGACAGGGGACTCCTACGAGCAGTACTTC.

V is TRBV6-1 and J is TRBJ2-3, with 10 positions matching TRBD1. Unmatched junction bases numbered 4, after V lost 6 bases and J lost 1 base. The CDR3 is 15 amino acids. The germline CDR1 and CDR2 sequences are MNHNS and SASEGT. The CDR3 sequence is CASSPGQGRTDTQYF. CDR3 nucleotides: TGTGCCAGCAGCCCGGGACAGGGGCGCACAGATACGCAGTATTTT.

This clone was seen only a few times. The chain uses TRBV28 and TRBJ2-7, with TRBD2 matching over 7 bases. The CDR3 consists of 15 residues. Looked up from germline, CDR1 is MDHEN and CDR2 is SYDVKM. Trimming removed 5 bases from V and 5 bases from J; junction bases left unmatched: 12. The CDR3 region has the DNA TGTGCCAGCAGTGCCGATTCGTTGGGAGGGGACGAGCAGTACTTC. Encoded protein: CASSADSLGGDEQYF.

The chain recombines TRBV28 with TRBJ2-7; a possible D gene is TRBD2 (6 bases). Looked up from germline, CDR1 is MDHEN and CDR2 is SYDVKM. V was trimmed by 5 bases and J by 2 bases, leaving 10 bases between them. This CDR3 region has 13 residues. The CDR3 nucleotides are TGTGCCAGCAGTCGGGACTTTACCTACGAGCAGTACTTC. Amino acids: CASSRDFTYEQYF.

The CDR3 region is CASSPNTGDPVGKNIQYF. The DNA of the CDR3 is TGTGCCAGCAGCCCGAATACAGGGGATCCGGTGGGGAAAAACATTCAGTACTTC. The rearrangement uses TRBV27 and TRBJ2-4; 7 bases match TRBD1. The CDR3 has 18 amino acids. CDR1 and CDR2 from the germline V gene are MNHEY and SMNVEV (reference sequence). Trimming cost V 6 bases and J 4 bases; bases outside gene matches: 18.

V and J are TRBV19 and TRBJ1-1, with D uncertain. V lost 6 bases and J lost 1, with 9 bases in between. Germline loops: CDR1 LNHDA, CDR2 SQIVND (reference sequence). The CDR3 totals 13 residues. The CDR3 DNA follows: TGTGCCAGTAGGCCTACAGAGAACACTGAAGCTTTCTTT. This translates into CASRPTENTEAFF. The complete variable domain, with remaining parts taken from reference TRBV19 and TRBJ1-1, reads DGGITQSPKYLFRKEGQNVTLSCEQNLNHDAMYWYRQDPGQGLRLIYYSQIVNDFQKGDIAEGYSVSREKKESFPLTVTSAQKNPTAFYLCASRPTENTEAFFGQGTRLTVV.

This chain uses TRBV13 with TRBJ2-7, with 12 bases lining up with TRBD1. CDR1 is PRHDT and CDR2 is FYEKMQ in the germline V gene (reference sequence). The V segment lost 3 bases and the J segment 6 bases; nucleotides outside the gene matches: 3. The CDR3 is 14 residues long. The DNA for the CDR3 is TGTGCCAGCAGCTTGGGGACAGGGGGCTCCGAGCAGTACTTC. This sequence encodes CASSLGTGGSEQYF.

This chain links TRBV19 with TRBJ1-5; 8 nucleotides agree with TRBD1. The germline gives CDR1 LNHDA, CDR2 SQIVND (reference sequence). V was pared by 10 bases and J by 2 bases, with 13 bases of the junction left unmatched. The CDR3 has 16 residues. CDR3 region: CATQRRTGIGNQPQHF. Written as DNA, the CDR3 is TGTGCCACCCAGCGCCGGACAGGGATCGGCAATCAGCCCCAGCATTTT. Complete variable domain (other parts from reference TRBV19 and TRBJ1-5): DGGITQSPKYLFRKEGQNVTLSCEQNLNHDAMYWYRQDPGQGLRLIYYSQIVNDFQKGDIAEGYSVSREKKESFPLTVTSAQKNPTAFYLCATQRRTGIGNQPQHFGDGTRLSIL.

The chain is built from TRBV18 and TRBJ2-7, with 13 bases lining up with TRBD2. Germline lookup yields CDR1 KGHSH and CDR2 LQKENI. The ends lost 6 bases at V and 2 bases at J; junction bases unmatched: 4. The length of the CDR3 is 15 residues. CDR3 residues: CASSSGTSGAYEQYF. In nucleotides, the CDR3 is TGTGCCAGCTCGTCCGGGACTAGCGGGGCCTACGAGCAGTACTTC.

The V gene is TRBV30, the J gene TRBJ1-2, with 9 bases identical to TRBD1. With 4 bases clipped from V and 8 bases from J, the junction kept 17 bases outside the gene matches. CDR3 size: 16 residues. Per the germline V gene, CDR1 is GTSNPN and CDR2 is SVGIG (reference sequence). The CDR3 loop reads CAWTPTPYRGPGGYTF. CDR3 nucleotides: TGTGCCTGGACACCGACACCATACAGGGGGCCGGGGGGCTACACCTTC.

The rearrangement uses TRBV30 and TRBJ1-4, with 8 bases lining up with TRBD1. V lost 2 bases to trimming and J lost 6 bases; unmatched junction nucleotides: 11. CDR1 is GTSNPN, CDR2 SVGIG, per germline (reference sequence). This CDR3 is 16 amino acids long. The CDR3 spells CAWSLGSNRGYEKLFF. The CDR3 DNA reads TGTGCCTGGAGTCTTGGGTCGAACAGGGGGTATGAAAAACTGTTTTTT.

V usage is TRBV14 and J usage is TRBJ2-2; the D gene is possibly TRBD2 (6 bases). The ends were cut back, 1 base at V and 7 bases at J, with 13 bases in the middle. There are 15 residues in the CDR3. CDR1 is SGHDN and CDR2 is FVKESK in the germline V gene. The CDR3 nucleotides are TGTGCCAGCAGCCAAGGCGGAGGGGTAATCGGGGAGCTGTTTTTT. Translated, it gives CASSQGGGVIGELFF.

This clone was observed a few times. The chain recombines TRBV7-2 with TRBJ2-1; D gene uncertain. Trimming cost V 6 bases and J 5 bases, with 5 bases left between them. The germline V gene has CDR1 SGHTA and CDR2 FQGNSA. The CDR3 length is 11 residues. Here the CDR3 reads CASSVDNEQFF. CDR3 nucleotides: TGTGCCAGCAGTGTAGACAATGAGCAGTTCTTC.

This clone has only one observation. The genes are TRBV20-1 and TRBJ1-2, with D possibly matching TRBD1 (5 bases). Trimming took off 7 bases at V and 5 bases at J, with 11 bases between the two ends. CDR3 length: 11 residues. Germline CDR1 DFQATT, CDR2 SNEGSKA (reference sequence). The CDR3 nucleotides read TGCAGTGTACACCGGGGGTATGGCTACACCTTC. Its translation: CSVHRGYGYTF.

The genes are TRBV7-2 and TRBJ2-7; 9 bases fit TRBD1. Germline CDR1 is SGHTA and CDR2 is FQGNSA. V was pared by 5 bases and J by 5 bases, with 7 bases of the junction left unmatched. There are 14 residues in the CDR3. This CDR3 is CASSQDRGGHEQYF. DNA for the CDR3: TGTGCCAGCAGCCAGGACAGGGGAGGCCACGAGCAGTACTTC.

The gene calls are TRBV6-1 and TRBJ2-7; 9 nucleotides align to TRBD1. This CDR3 is 15 amino acids long. With V trimmed by 6 bases and J by 1 base, 7 bases remained unmatched. The germline CDR1 and CDR2 sequences are MNHNS and SASEGT. The CDR3 sequence: CASRPDRGVSYEQYF. The CDR3 bases are TGTGCCAGCAGGCCGGACAGGGGCGTTTCCTACGAGCAGTACTTC.

The J gene is TRBJ2-3, the V gene TRBV28, with a possible D match to TRBD2 (6 bases). Germline CDR1 reads MDHEN; CDR2 reads SYDVKM. V dropped 3 bases and J dropped 1 base, with 17 bases sitting between them. The CDR3 contains 17 residues. The CDR3 loop reads CASSFTAGPGGTDTQYF. CDR3 sequence (DNA): TGTGCCAGCAGTTTTACCGCGGGCCCGGGGGGCACAGATACGCAGTATTTT. Full variable domain (outside the CDR3, taken from reference TRBV28 and TRBJ2-3): DVKVTQSSRYLVKRTGEKVFLECVQDMDHENMFWYRQDPGLGLRLIYFSYDVKMKEKGDIPEGYSVSREKKERFSLILESASTNQTSMYLCASSFTAGPGGTDTQYFGPGTRLTVL.

The V gene is TRBV6-5, the J gene TRBJ1-1; D may be TRBD1 (6 bases). CDR1 and CDR2 (germline): MNHEY, SVGAGI. Between the trimmed V and J ends, which lost 6 bases and 1 base, there was a span of 12 bases. This CDR3 is 14 amino acids long. CDR3 sequence (DNA): TGTGCCAGCAGAGCCGGGACAACGAACACTGAAGCTTTCTTT. This translates into CASRAGTTNTEAFF.